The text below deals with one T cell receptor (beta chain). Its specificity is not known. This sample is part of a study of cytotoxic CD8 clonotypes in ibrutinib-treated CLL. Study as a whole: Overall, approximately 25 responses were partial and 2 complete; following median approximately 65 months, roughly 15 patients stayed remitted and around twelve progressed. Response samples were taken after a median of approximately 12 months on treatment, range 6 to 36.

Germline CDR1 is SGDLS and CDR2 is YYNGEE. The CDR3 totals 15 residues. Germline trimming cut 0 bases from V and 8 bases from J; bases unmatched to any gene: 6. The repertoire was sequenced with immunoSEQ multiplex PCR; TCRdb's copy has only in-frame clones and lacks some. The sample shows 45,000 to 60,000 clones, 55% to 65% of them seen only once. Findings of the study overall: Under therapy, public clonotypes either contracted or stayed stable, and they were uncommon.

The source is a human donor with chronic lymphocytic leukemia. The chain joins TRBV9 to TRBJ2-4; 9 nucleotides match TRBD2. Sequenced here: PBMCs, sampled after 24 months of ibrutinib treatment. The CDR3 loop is CASSVGQRGVDIQYF. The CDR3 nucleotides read TGTGCCAGCAGCGTAGGGCAGCGGGGGGTTGACATTCAGTACTTC.